The rows below give T cell receptor beta chains drawn from one sample of a study of cytomegalovirus exposure and HLA in healthy donors. Repertoires were generated with immunoSEQ multiplex PCR, while TCRdb's copy carries only in-frame clones and drops some. Of some 150,000 clones in the sample, about four fifths were seen once. Sequences were obtained from PBMCs. Source of these receptors: a man over 45 in good health and CMV-seropositive. Both conserved end residues are part of each CDR3. The D gene is left open where the match is weak. Clone sizes are given selectively: once, few, many, or a class where the clone is expanded.

clone size	V gene	J gene	D gene	CDR3 DNA	CDR3 protein
NA	TRBV6-5	TRBJ2-4	NA	TGTGCCAGCAGTTACTCTTCGGGTAGAGGGAACATTCAGTACTTC	CASSYSSGRGNIQYF
NA	TRBV5-6	TRBJ2-7	TRBD2	TGTGCCAGCAGCGCCGGGGGACTAGCGGGTAACTACGAGCAGTACTTC	CASSAGGLAGNYEQYF
NA	TRBV11-2	TRBJ2-7	NA	TGTGCCAGCTCCAACAGGGTCTACGAGCAGTACTTC	CASSNRVYEQYF
once	TRBV11-3	TRBJ2-5	NA	TGTGCCAGCTCAGGGCACCTCCAAGAGACCCAGTACTTC	CASSGHLQETQYF
NA	TRBV10-3	TRBJ2-7	TRBD1	TGTGCCATCAGCCGGACAGGGCCCACCTACGAGCAGTACTTC	CAISRTGPTYEQYF
NA	TRBV29-1	TRBJ1-4	NA	TGCAGCGTTGAAACTGATGAAAAACTGTTTTTT	CSVETDEKLFF
NA	TRBV28	TRBJ2-7	NA	TGTGCCAGCAGTTTAGTCCAACTCTACGAGCAGTACTTC	CASSLVQLYEQYF
NA	TRBV28	TRBJ2-7	TRBD2	TGTGCCAGCAGTATTTTGACTAGCGGATCCTACGAGCAGTACTTC	CASSILTSGSYEQYF
NA	TRBV18	TRBJ2-7	TRBD2	TGTGCCAGCGGCGTCGGGACTAGTCTTCACTACGAGCAGTACTTC	CASGVGTSLHYEQYF
NA	TRBV27	TRBJ1-1	TRBD1	TGTGCCAGCAGCCCTATTCCAGGGGGCACTGAAGCTTTCTTT	CASSPIPGGTEAFF
NA	TRBV7-3	TRBJ2-1	NA	TGTGCCAGCAGCCCAGGACAGTACAATGAGCAGTTCTTC	CASSPGQYNEQFF
few	TRBV7-2	TRBJ2-1	NA	TGTGCCAGCAGCTTAGCTTTCTCTAGCGAAAATGAGCAGTTCTTC	CASSLAFSSENEQFF
NA	TRBV28	TRBJ2-7	NA	TGTGCCAGCACCCCAGGCAGGGCCTCCTACGAGCAGTACTTC	CASTPGRASYEQYF
NA	TRBV28	TRBJ1-2	NA	TGTGCCAGCACCTCCTTCTGGAGGCGCGACTATGGCTACACCTTC	CASTSFWRRDYGYTF
NA	TRBV7-3	TRBJ2-7	TRBD1	TGTGCCAGCAGCCCCTTAGCAGGGGGCTTCTACGAGCAGTACTTC	CASSPLAGGFYEQYF
NA	TRBV20-1	TRBJ1-2	NA	TGCAGTGGGGAAGCGGAGGGCTACACCTTC	CSGEAEGYTF
few	TRBV11-3	TRBJ2-1	NA	TGTGCCAGCAGCTCCTTACAAAACAATGAGCAGTTCTTC	CASSSLQNNEQFF
NA	TRBV19	TRBJ1-5	NA	TGTGCCAGTACCTCTCTCGGCACGGCGGGCAATCAGCCCCAGCATTTT	CASTSLGTAGNQPQHF
NA	TRBV27	TRBJ2-7	TRBD1	TGTGCCAGCAGCCCTGGGACAGGGGGATTCGAGCAGTACTTC	CASSPGTGGFEQYF
NA	TRBV7-9	TRBJ1-2	TRBD1	TGTGCCAGCAGCGAGGTTGGGACAGGGAACTATGGCTACACCTTC	CASSEVGTGNYGYTF
NA	TRBV4-1	TRBJ1-2	NA	TGCGCCAGCAGCCAAGATAGGTCAGGTTATGGCTACACCTTC	CASSQDRSGYGYTF
NA	TRBV27	TRBJ1-2	TRBD1	TGTGCCAGCAGTTTCGCTACAGGGGATGGCTACACCTTC	CASSFATGDGYTF
NA	TRBV2	TRBJ2-2	NA	TGTGCCAGCAGTGATCCCAGGGGCGGATTTCACGGGGAGCTGTTTTTT	CASSDPRGGFHGELFF
few	TRBV5-6	TRBJ2-2	TRBD1	TGTGCCAGCGGTGACAGGGGGCGTTTAGGAAGGGAGCTGTTTTTT	CASGDRGRLGRELFF
few	TRBV2	TRBJ2-5	TRBD1	TGTGCCAGCAGGGGGTCTCAGGGGGCGGCGGAGACCCAGTACTTC	CASRGSQGAAETQYF
once	TRBV29-1	TRBJ2-5	NA	TGCAGCTCTCTTGCTGGGGCCAGTGAGACCCAGTACTTC	CSSLAGASETQYF
NA	TRBV5-1	TRBJ2-7	TRBD1	TGCGCCAGCAGCTTGGCAAGGGACAGGGATTTCCACGAGCAGTACTTC	CASSLARDRDFHEQYF